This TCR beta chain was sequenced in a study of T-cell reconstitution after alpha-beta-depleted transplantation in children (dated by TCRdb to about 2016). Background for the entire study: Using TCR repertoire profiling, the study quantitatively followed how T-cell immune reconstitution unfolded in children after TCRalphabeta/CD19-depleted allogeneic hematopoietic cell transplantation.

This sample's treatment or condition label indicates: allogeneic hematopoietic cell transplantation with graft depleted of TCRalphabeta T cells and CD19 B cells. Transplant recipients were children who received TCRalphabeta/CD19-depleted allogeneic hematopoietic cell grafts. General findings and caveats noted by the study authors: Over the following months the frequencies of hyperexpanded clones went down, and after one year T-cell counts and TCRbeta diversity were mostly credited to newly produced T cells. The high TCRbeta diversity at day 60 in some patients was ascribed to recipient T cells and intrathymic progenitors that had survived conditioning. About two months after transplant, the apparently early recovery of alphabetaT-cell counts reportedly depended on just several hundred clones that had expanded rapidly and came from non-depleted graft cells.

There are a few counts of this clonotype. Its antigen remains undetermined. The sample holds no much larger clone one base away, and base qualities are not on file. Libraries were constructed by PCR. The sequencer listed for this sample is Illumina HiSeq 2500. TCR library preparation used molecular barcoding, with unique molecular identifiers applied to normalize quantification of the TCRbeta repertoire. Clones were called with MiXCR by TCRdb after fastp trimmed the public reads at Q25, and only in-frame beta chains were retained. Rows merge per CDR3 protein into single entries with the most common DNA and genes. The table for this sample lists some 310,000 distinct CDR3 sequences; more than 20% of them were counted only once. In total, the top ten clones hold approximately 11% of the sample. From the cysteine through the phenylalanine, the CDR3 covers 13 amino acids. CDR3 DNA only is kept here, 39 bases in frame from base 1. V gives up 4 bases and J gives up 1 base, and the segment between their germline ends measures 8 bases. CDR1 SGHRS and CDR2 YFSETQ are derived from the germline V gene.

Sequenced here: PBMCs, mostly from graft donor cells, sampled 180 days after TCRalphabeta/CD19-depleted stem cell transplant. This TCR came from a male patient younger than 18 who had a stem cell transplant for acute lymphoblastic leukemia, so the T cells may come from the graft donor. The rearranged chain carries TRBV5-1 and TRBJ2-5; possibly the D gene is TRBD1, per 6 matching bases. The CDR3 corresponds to CASSMTGQETQYF. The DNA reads TGCGCCAGCAGCATGACAGGCCAAGAGACCCAGTACTTC. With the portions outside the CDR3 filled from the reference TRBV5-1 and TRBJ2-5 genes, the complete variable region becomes KAGVTQTPRYLIKTRGQQVTLSCSPISGHRSVSWYQQTPGQGLQFLFEYFSETQRNKGNFPGRFSGRQFSNSRSEMNVSTLELGDSALYLCASSMTGQETQYFGPGTRLLVL.